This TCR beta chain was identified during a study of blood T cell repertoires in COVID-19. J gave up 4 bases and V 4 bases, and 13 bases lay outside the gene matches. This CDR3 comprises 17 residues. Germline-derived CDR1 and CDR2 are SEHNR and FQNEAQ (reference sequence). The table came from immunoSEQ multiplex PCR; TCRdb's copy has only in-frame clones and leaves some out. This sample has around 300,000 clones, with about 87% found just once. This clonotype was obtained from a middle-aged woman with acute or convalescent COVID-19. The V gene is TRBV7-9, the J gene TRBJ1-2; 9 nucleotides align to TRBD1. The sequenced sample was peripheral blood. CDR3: CASSSLSLGQGPYGYTF. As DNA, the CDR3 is TGTGCCAGCAGCTCGCTAAGTTTGGGACAGGGCCCCTATGGCTACACCTTC.